This TCR beta chain was sequenced in a study of shared clonotypes between healthy human individuals. The naive CD8 population came from CD45RO-negative cells selected for CCR7, without terminally differentiated effector memory CD45RA+ cells. Donors had no recently reported acute infections or vaccinations and were HIV-negative. Over several immunoSEQ plates, each subset's genomic DNA was distributed in even portions. Clones were sequenced by immunoSEQ multiplex PCR, and TCRdb holds only the in-frame ones, with some missing. Here the sample spans more than 2 million clones, just under 95% being singletons. Points from the study as a whole: Rarefaction demonstrated incomplete sorted-subset sequencing despite large depth. Clonotype sharing across four donors was observed for approximately 5% of naive CD4 clonotypes.

CDR1 is SGDLS, CDR2 YYNGEE, per germline. Trimming left V 0 bases short and J 3 bases short, with 9 bases between. CDR3 length: 14 amino acids. A note on this clone: Its target is unknown.

The chain couples TRBV9 to TRBJ1-1; D is unresolved. This receptor was obtained from a man between 18 and 29 years old in good health. The specimen was naive CD8+ T cells sorted from blood. Written as DNA, the CDR3 is TGTGCCAGCAGCGTAGTTAGAGTTGACACTGAAGCTTTCTTT. This translates into CASSVVRVDTEAFF.